In its sample, the clone carrying this T cell receptor beta chain was seen a few times. Its antigen is not identified. In the same sample, other DNA sequences code for this CDR3. The data were obtained in a study of EBV T-cell therapy then PD-1 blockade in nasopharyngeal carcinoma. Treatment noted: AdE1-LMPpoly-expanded autologous EBV-specific T-cell therapy followed by anti-PD-1 nivolumab. Generated by immunoSEQ multiplex PCR, the TCRdb table keeps only in-frame clones and is missing some. Of more than 15,000 clones in the sample, around 80% were seen once. Trimming at V came to 0 bases and at J to 1 base, leaving 1 base not matched to a gene. CDR3 length: 15 amino acids. Per germline, CDR1 LGHNA and CDR2 YNFKEQ.

The sequence came from a man aged 35-49 years with nasopharyngeal carcinoma. The sequenced sample was CD8+ T cells from blood, obtained at day 0 from a patient whose treatment included autologous EBV-specific T cells and nivolumab. This chain links TRBV4-2 with TRBJ2-5, with 8 bases identical to TRBD2. CDR3 bases: TGTGCCAGCAGCCAAGACCGGGGGGGCCAAGAGACCCAGTACTTC. Translating it yields CASSQDRGGQETQYF.